This T cell receptor beta chain was recorded in a study of OX40 agonist ivuxolimab in advanced cancers. Study overall: The dose-escalation cohort was roughly 83% male, with a mean age of approximately 62 years, ranging about 23 to 90. Anti-PD-1, anti-PD-L1 or anti-CTLA-4 therapy given earlier was allowed, and around 40% had some. Study results and limitations: Partial responders at 0.1-3.0 mg/kg had among the lowest clonal expansion. More expanded clones were seen, on average, in CD8+ T cells than in CD4+.

As to this clone: The antigen remains unidentified.

Germline assignment: CDR1 GTSNPN and CDR2 SVGIG (reference sequence). Trimming took 2 bases from V and 0 from J, leaving 8 bases between them. The CDR3 is 14 amino acids. Some clones are missing from TCRdb's copy, which holds only in-frame ones; the method was immunoSEQ multiplex PCR. The sample contains 94,000 or so clones, approximately 84% of which appear only once. This chain connects TRBV30 to TRBJ1-5; D is undetermined. Here the sequenced sample was CD4+ or CD8+ T cells sorted from blood, taken in a trial of the OX40 agonist ivuxolimab. This receptor was identified in an adult with an advanced solid tumor such as melanoma, head and neck, liver or kidney cancer. DNA for the CDR3: TGTGCCTGGAGTAGGAGGGCTAGCAATCAGCCCCAGCATTTT. This translates into CAWSRRASNQPQHF.